This TCR beta chain was retrieved from a study of blood T cell repertoires in COVID-19 (dated by TCRdb to 2019 to 2021). Background on the whole study: Samples from collaborators originated in the United States, Italy and Spain and spanned both the acute and convalescent phases of COVID-19. The dataset comprised deeply sampled blood TCRbeta repertoires from subjects exposed to, actively infected with, or recovered from COVID-19. Where available, HLA class I and class II types were obtained from metadata supplied by the sample provider rather than from assay-based typing. A de-identified subject ID, COVID-19 status, age in years and sex were almost always included in the sample metadata. The repertoires were released in a freely available public database meant as a resource for research on the immune response to SARS-CoV-2. The material from the prospective study consisted of cDNA or gDNA derived from T cells, B-cell-depleted T cells, or PBMCs. Samples were obtained from the ongoing ImmuneRACE study (first 160 participants) and from about 1,300 subjects provided by 6 global collaborators.

Each collaborating institution followed its own protocols to collect whole blood in K2EDTA tubes. Collaborator samples were shipped for TCRbeta analysis as frozen whole blood, isolated PBMCs, or DNA extracted from either sample type. TCRbeta CDR3 regions were amplified from genomic DNA by means of the immunoSEQ Assay, a bias-controlled multiplex PCR. The authors' analysis ran thus. Within the assay, amplification of reference gene primers was used to estimate how many nucleated cells each sample contained. Sequence reads were collapsed and filtered to measure the absolute abundance of every unique TCRbeta CDR3 rearrangement. For each sample, productive Simpson clonality was calculated as the square root of Simpson's diversity index across productive rearrangements. TCRdb took this table from immuneACCESS and kept in-frame rearrangements with V and J called. Such tables lack part of the clones; where checked against another copy, unresolved V genes explain under half of the gap, and the rest is unexplained. V, J and clone size were drawn from that table, and D and trimming were deduced from the DNA. The sample table contains 200,000 or so clones; only one count was recorded for over 70% of them. 17% of the sample is in the top ten clones.

Its CDR3 holds 16 amino acids, cysteine through phenylalanine. Of the read, only the CDR3 DNA is kept; its 48 bases are in frame from base 1. The germline ends are 13 bases apart after V is trimmed by 1 base and J by 0 bases. From the germline V gene, CDR1 is SGHTA and CDR2 is FQGNSA. In regard to this clone: This receptor's antigen is unknown. Qualities for individual bases were not recorded, and no much larger clone is one base off.

The full study reports these points: The amount of clinical and demographic metadata varied by source and participant and was provided uncurated.

Recombination connected TRBV7-2 to TRBJ2-7; too little of a D gene remains to name it. This clonotype was obtained from a man aged 55-75 years with active or convalescent COVID-19. Sequenced input: peripheral blood. The CDR3 reads as follows: CASSLDGLRSSYEQYF. The bases are TGTGCCAGCAGCTTAGATGGCCTAAGGAGCTCCTACGAGCAGTACTTC. Reference TRBV7-2 and TRBJ2-7 genes cover what lies past the CDR3, so the full variable domain is GAGVSQSPSNKVTEKGKDVELRCDPISGHTALYWYRQSLGQGLEFLIYFQGNSAPDKSGLPSDRFSAERTGGSVSTLTIQRTQQEDSAVYLCASSLDGLRSSYEQYFGPGTRLTVT.